The clone carrying this T cell receptor (beta chain) was counted once. Antigen unknown. The junction had 9 bases not matched to a gene; V was cut back by 3 bases and J by 8 bases. Germline assignment: CDR1 MNHNY and CDR2 SVGAGI (reference sequence). The CDR3 is made up of 16 amino acids. The source of the sample is a study of T cells in tuberculosis. Study findings and constraints: Active tuberculosis alpha repertoires lay closer to GMM-specific TCRs than controls'. Smaller alpha distances in active tuberculosis partly reflected shorter CDR3-alpha lengths. Samples were chosen by availability of cryopreserved specimens.

Profiling relied on immunoSEQ multiplex PCR, and the TCRdb table lists in-frame clones only, not all of them. In the table there are 40,000 to 45,000 clones, about 95% of which are singletons. This TCR was recovered from a donor aged 10-29 years with latent tuberculosis or without tuberculosis infection. The sample comprised PBMCs. The chain carries TRBV6-6 and TRBJ2-3, with TRBD2 matching 12 bases. The CDR3 protein is CASSYPASGRGGTQYF. The DNA of the CDR3 is TGTGCCAGCAGTTATCCCGCTAGCGGGAGGGGGGGTACGCAGTATTTT.